This TCR beta chain was identified during a study of blood T cell repertoires in COVID-19. Study-wide background: Both acute and convalescent COVID-19 samples were obtained from the United States, Italy and Spain.

The CDR3 is made up of 16 amino acids. From germline, CDR1 is SEHNR and CDR2 FQNEAQ (reference sequence). V dropped 5 bases and J dropped 6; count of bases not matched to a gene: 9. In the authors' workflow: It was from reference gene primer amplification that nucleated cell counts were estimated. The data were produced by immunoSEQ multiplex PCR, yet TCRdb's version contains in-frame clones alone and is incomplete. The V and J calls and clone size are taken from that table; D and trimming were inferred from the DNA. The table has about 130,000 clones, about 89% seen once. The TCR originated in a woman in her 70s with COVID-19, enrolled during active disease. This chain links TRBV7-9 with TRBJ1-5; TRBD1 matches 11 bases. Specimen: peripheral blood. As DNA, the CDR3 is TGTGCCAGCAGCCCGGGGGGACAGGGGGTTGTTCAGCCCCAGCATTTT. Encoded protein: CASSPGGQGVVQPQHF. Together with reference TRBV7-9 and TRBJ1-5, the CDR3 gives the full variable domain: DTGVSQNPRHKITKRGQNVTFRCDPISEHNRLYWYRQTLGQGPEFLTYFQNEAQLEKSRLLSDRFSAERPKGSFSTLEIQRTEQGDSAMYLCASSPGGQGVVQPQHFGDGTRLSIL.